The rows below give T cell receptor beta chains drawn from one sample of a study of technical replicates of blood from a handful of donors. TCRdb's copy holds only in-frame clones and misses some; the assay was immunoSEQ multiplex PCR. Counted here are tens of thousands of clones, under 95% occurring once; the ten biggest clones make up approximately 0.25%. The sequencing input was T cells isolated from PBMCs. The source of these receptors is a human donor in good health. Both conserved end residues are part of each CDR3.

V: TRBV5-1
J: TRBJ2-3
CDR3: CASSLTTEGTDTQYF

V: TRBV10-1
J: TRBJ1-1
CDR3: CASRSDTEAFF

V: TRBV5-1
J: TRBJ2-7
CDR3: CASSSRSGTVIYEQYF

V: TRBV11-3
J: TRBJ1-1
CDR3: CASSLQQNTEAFF

V: TRBV21-1
J: TRBJ2-1
CDR3: CASSNGTSGGHNEQFF

V: TRBV9
J: TRBJ2-3
CDR3: CASSVGPGAGGATDTQYF

V: TRBV29-1
J: TRBJ2-2
CDR3: CSVVPRGSNTGELFF

V: TRBV29-1
J: TRBJ2-3
CDR3: CSVERQGAITDTQYF

V: TRBV7-8
J: TRBJ2-7
CDR3: CASSLGGGSYEQYF

V: TRBV6-5
J: TRBJ1-3
CDR3: CASSYNSRGAGNTIYF

V: TRBV9
J: TRBJ2-7
CDR3: CASSAGTGVFSEQYF

V: TRBV19
J: TRBJ2-5
CDR3: CASSIFPSGQETQYF

V: TRBV30
J: TRBJ1-3
CDR3: CAWGDIGAGNTIYF

V: TRBV2
J: TRBJ1-5
CDR3: CASSRWDTDSNQPQHF

V: TRBV15
J: TRBJ2-1
CDR3: CATSRGSSGYNEQFF

V: TRBV5-8
J: TRBJ1-6
CDR3: CASSPRLGQNSPLHF

V: TRBV4-1
J: TRBJ2-5
CDR3: CASSLRTEETQYF

V: TRBV10-3
J: TRBJ2-7
CDR3: CAISGGLVSSYEQYF

V: TRBV25-1
J: TRBJ2-2
CDR3: CASSPQGSMVTGELFF

V: TRBV5-1
J: TRBJ2-7
CDR3: CASSPEGGDYEQYF

V: TRBV10-2
J: TRBJ2-2
CDR3: CASSDMPVTGELFF

V: TRBV5-5
J: TRBJ2-5
CDR3: CASSPGLAQETQYF

V: TRBV25-1
J: TRBJ1-1
CDR3: CASSTGARATEAFF

V: TRBV14
J: TRBJ2-2
CDR3: CASSQVSVTGELFF

V: TRBV6-1
J: TRBJ2-3
CDR3: CATDNRDRGRDTQYF

V: TRBV27
J: TRBJ2-7
CDR3: CASSLGGDPSYEQYF

V: TRBV11-3
J: TRBJ2-7
CDR3: CASSLGRTSSYEQYF

V: TRBV15
J: TRBJ1-2
CDR3: CATSSGTERGLGYTF

V: TRBV7-3
J: TRBJ2-1
CDR3: CASSRDSSSYNEQFF

V: TRBV5-1
J: TRBJ2-2
CDR3: CASSGPGLADTGELFF

V: TRBV7-9
J: TRBJ2-5
CDR3: CASSFPSGGRVGETQYF

V: TRBV2
J: TRBJ2-3
CDR3: CASRARGGLANTDTQYF

V: TRBV7-9
J: TRBJ2-7
CDR3: CASSLALDEQYF

V: TRBV19
J: TRBJ2-3
CDR3: CASINRSTDTQYF

V: TRBV6-4
J: TRBJ2-7
CDR3: CASSDGAGREDSYEQYF

V: TRBV5-1
J: TRBJ2-2
CDR3: CASSSPGQGENTGELFF

V: TRBV7-6
J: TRBJ2-2
CDR3: CASSLGAGEGGELFF